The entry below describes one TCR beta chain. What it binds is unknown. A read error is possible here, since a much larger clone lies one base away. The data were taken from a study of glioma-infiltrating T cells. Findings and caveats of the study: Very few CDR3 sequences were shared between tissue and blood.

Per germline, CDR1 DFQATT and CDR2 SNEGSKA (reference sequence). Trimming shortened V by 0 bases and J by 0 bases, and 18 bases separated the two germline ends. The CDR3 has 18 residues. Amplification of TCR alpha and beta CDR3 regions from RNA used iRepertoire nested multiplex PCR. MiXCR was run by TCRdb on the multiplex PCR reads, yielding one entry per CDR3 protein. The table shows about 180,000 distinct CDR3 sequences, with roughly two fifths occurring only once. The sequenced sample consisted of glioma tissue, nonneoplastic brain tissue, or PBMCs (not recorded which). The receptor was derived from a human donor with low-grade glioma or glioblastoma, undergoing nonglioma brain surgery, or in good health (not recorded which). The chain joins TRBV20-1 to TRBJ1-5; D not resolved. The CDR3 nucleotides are TGCAGTGCTAGAGATAAGATCGAACAAGGCCATAGCAATCAGCCCCAGCATTTT. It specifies CSARDKIEQGHSNQPQHF.